The 21 T cell receptor beta chains below come from one sample, sequenced in a study of human T cells and chemical hapten exposure. Time point meaning: patch test 1, 2 weeks after DPC sensitization. Treatment described: therapeutic diphenylcyclopropenone sensitization with weekly scalp DPC. TCRdb ran MiXCR on the RACE reads and lists one entry per CDR3 protein. The data hold fewer than 200,000 distinct CDR3 sequences, with 20% to 25% observed a single time. The sample here was whole blood, taken in connection with sensitization to the hapten diphenylcyclopropenone (DPC). These receptors originate from a woman aged 45-65 years with alopecia areata. Some clones in this sample may be carry-over from other donors' samples.

The rearrangement uses TRBV9 and TRBJ2-1; D unresolved. The V and J ends lost 4 bases and 6 bases respectively, with 11 bases between them. The CDR3 totals 13 residues. In germline, CDR1 is SGDLS, CDR2 YYNGEE. The CDR3 bases are TGTGCCAGCAGCTATTTAGTCGGCAATGAGCAGTTCTTC. Protein sequence: CASSYLVGNEQFF.

This chain links TRBV5-1 with TRBJ1-1; D gene unclear. V was cut by 1 base and J by 0 bases, with 10 bases left in between. This CDR3 is 15 amino acids long. Germline V lookup: CDR1 SGHRS, CDR2 YFSETQ. The CDR3 nucleotides read TGCGCCAGCAGCTTGTATGGGTTAATGAACACTGAAGCTTTCTTT. Translation gives CASSLYGLMNTEAFF.

J is TRBJ2-7 and V is TRBV7-9; possibly TRBD1 or TRBD2 for D (6 bases each). Trimming removed 5 bases from V and 6 bases from J, with 14 bases in between. The CDR3 has 13 amino acids. Germline CDR1 SEHNR, CDR2 FQNEAQ (reference sequence). The CDR3 DNA reads TGTGCCAGCAGCCGGGGGCAGGGAAGCGAGCAGTACTTC. Translating it yields CASSRGQGSEQYF.

J is TRBJ2-7 and V is TRBV6-5; D may be TRBD1 (6 bases). Trimming took 5 bases from V and 1 from J, leaving 9 bases between them. The CDR3 is 13 amino acids. Germline V lookup: CDR1 MNHEY, CDR2 SVGAGI. This chain's CDR3 is CASSTGTSYEQYF. The DNA for the CDR3 is TGTGCCAGCAGTACCGGGACATCCTACGAGCAGTACTTC.

This clonotype was seen just once. The DNA of the CDR3 is TGTGCCAGCAGTGAAAGTGGGACAACGGAGACCCAGTACTTC. It is translated as CASSESGTTETQYF. V usage is TRBV6-1 and J usage is TRBJ2-5, with TRBD1 as a possible D gene (6 bases). CDR1 and CDR2 (germline): MNHNS, SASEGT. V shed 2 bases and J shed 5 bases, with 12 bases lying between them. This CDR3 contains 14 residues.

The genes are TRBV18 and TRBJ2-1, with D perhaps given as TRBD1 or TRBD2 (5 bases each). This CDR3 is built from 17 residues. Germline CDR1 reads KGHSH; CDR2 reads LQKENI. V dropped 4 bases and J dropped 7 bases, with 23 bases sitting between them. The CDR3 DNA reads TGTGCCAGCTCACGAGGAACCAGGTTATCCGAGGGGAATGAGCAGTTCTTC. This codes for CASSRGTRLSEGNEQFF.

This clonotype was recorded many times. The chain links TRBV29-1 to TRBJ2-1, with D possibly matching TRBD2 (6 bases). Germline lookup yields CDR1 SQVTM and CDR2 ANQGSEA. The CDR3 has 12 residues. V lost 4 bases and J lost 7, with 11 bases in between. CDR3 in DNA: TGCAGCGTTGGGAGGGATAGAAATGAGCAGTTCTTC. Its protein is CSVGRDRNEQFF.

This chain connects TRBV5-1 to TRBJ1-6; 8 bases agree with TRBD1. CDR3 length: 14 residues. V dropped 1 base and J dropped 8; count of bases not matched to a gene: 2. Germline V gives CDR1 SGHRS, CDR2 YFSETQ. The CDR3 nucleotides are TGCGCCAGCAGCTTGCAGACAGGGGATTCACCCCTCCACTTT. This codes for CASSLQTGDSPLHF.

This clonotype was observed many times. The V and J genes are TRBV7-9 and TRBJ2-2; TRBD2 agrees at 11 bases. V lost 7 bases and J lost 8; bases outside the gene matches: 9. Germline V lookup: CDR1 SEHNR, CDR2 FQNEAQ (reference sequence). The CDR3 spans 15 residues. The CDR3 bases are TGTGCCAGCAAAACTAGCGGGAGTAATCCGGGGGAGCTGTTTTTT. It codes for CASKTSGSNPGELFF.

The rearrangement joins TRBV6-4 to TRBJ2-5; 7 nucleotides line up with TRBD1. With 5 bases clipped from V and 4 bases from J, the junction kept 19 bases outside the gene matches. This CDR3 comprises 18 residues. Per germline, CDR1 MRHNA and CDR2 SNTAGT. The CDR3 region is CASSNPPSDRDVAETQYF. In DNA, the CDR3 is TGTGCCAGCAGTAACCCTCCGTCAGACAGGGATGTCGCAGAGACCCAGTACTTC.

Ten or more counts support this clonotype. The gene calls are TRBV7-2 and TRBJ2-1, with D perhaps matching TRBD1 (6 bases). This CDR3 spans 13 amino acids. CDR1 is SGHTA, CDR2 FQGNSA, per germline. V lost 4 bases and J lost 6, with 10 bases in between. Written as DNA, the CDR3 is TGTGCCAGCAGCTCGATACAGGGCAATGAGCAGTTCTTC. Its translation is CASSSIQGNEQFF.

In nucleotides, the CDR3 is TGTGCCATCAGTGAACTTAGCGATGAGCAGTTCTTC. It translates to CAISELSDEQFF. The V gene is TRBV10-3, the J gene TRBJ2-1; maybe TRBD2 (5 bases). V was shortened by 3 bases and J by 8 bases, with 8 bases between the two germline ends. The CDR3 has 12 amino acids. Germline loops: CDR1 ENHRY, CDR2 SYGVKD.

This clonotype was counted only a few times. This chain joins TRBV6-5 and TRBJ2-2; TRBD2 aligns across 12 bases. Trimming at V came to 2 bases and at J to 5 bases, leaving 6 bases not matched to a gene. Germline CDR1 MNHEY, CDR2 SVGAGI. The CDR3 consists of 17 residues. In DNA form, the CDR3 reads TGTGCCAGCAGTTACGAGACTAGCGGGAGTTGGACCGGGGAGCTGTTTTTT. This sequence encodes CASSYETSGSWTGELFF.

The rearrangement links TRBV7-2 to TRBJ2-7, with 8 bases matching TRBD1. The CDR3 extends over 14 amino acids. Unmatched junction bases numbered 3, after V lost 4 bases and J lost 1 base. Germline V gene data show CDR1 as SGHTA and CDR2 as FQGNSA. The DNA of the CDR3 is TGTGCCAGCAGCTCGGGACAGGCATCCTACGAGCAGTACTTC. Amino acids: CASSSGQASYEQYF.

The chain links TRBV27 to TRBJ2-3; 10 bases fit TRBD2. The trim removed 2 bases at V and 6 bases at J, leaving 5 bases unmatched. The CDR3 loop spans 15 amino acids. The germline V gene has CDR1 MNHEY and CDR2 SMNVEV (reference sequence). CDR3: CASSLVLAGSDTQYF. CDR3 DNA: TGTGCCAGCAGTTTAGTACTAGCGGGAAGTGATACGCAGTATTTT.

The gene calls are TRBV7-2 and TRBJ2-1; D possibly corresponds to TRBD2 (5 bases). There are 16 residues in the CDR3. Trimming took off 2 bases at V and 2 bases at J, with 13 bases between the two ends. In germline, CDR1 is SGHTA, CDR2 FQGNSA. The CDR3 spells CASSLRRSGPYNEQFF. The CDR3 DNA reads as TGTGCCAGCAGCTTACGGAGGTCCGGTCCCTACAATGAGCAGTTCTTC.

The chain couples TRBV7-9 to TRBJ2-1, with no clear D. The germline gives CDR1 SEHNR, CDR2 FQNEAQ (reference sequence). The CDR3 extends over 16 amino acids. The V end lost 3 bases, the J end lost 10 bases, and 22 bases lay between the germline ends. The DNA of the CDR3 is TGTGCCAGCAGCTTTAATCCATTACAATCCTTTTCGGAGCAGTTCTTC. Translating gives CASSFNPLQSFSEQFF.

The sample holds a few counts of this clonotype. The DNA for the CDR3 is TGTGCCAGCAGCTTACGCACTAGCGGGGCCTACGAGCAGTACTTC. This encodes CASSLRTSGAYEQYF. V and J are TRBV7-9 and TRBJ2-7, with TRBD2 matching over 10 bases. The CDR3 runs to 15 residues. With 2 bases clipped from V and 2 bases from J, the junction kept 3 bases outside the gene matches. CDR1 and CDR2 from the germline V gene are SEHNR and FQNEAQ (reference sequence). The variable domain in full, with the rest retrieved from reference TRBV7-9 and TRBJ2-7, is DTGVSQNPRHKITKRGQNVTFRCDPISEHNRLYWYRQTLGQGPEFLTYFQNEAQLEKSRLLSDRFSAERPKGSFSTLEIQRTEQGDSAMYLCASSLRTSGAYEQYFGPGTRLTVT.

This clonotype counts as medium-sized. The rearrangement uses TRBV28 and TRBJ2-3; TRBD1 aligns across 10 bases. Germline assignment: CDR1 MDHEN and CDR2 SYDVKM. The ends lost 5 bases at V and 6 bases at J; junction bases unmatched: 11. The CDR3 covers 16 residues. CDR3: CASSHPPGQGRDTQYF. The CDR3 DNA follows: TGTGCCAGCAGTCACCCCCCGGGACAGGGGAGGGATACGCAGTATTTT.

The V and J genes are TRBV11-1 and TRBJ2-1; D not resolved. Trimming left V 5 bases short and J 9 bases short, with 8 bases between. CDR1 is SGHAT and CDR2 is FQDESV in the germline V gene (reference sequence). The CDR3 totals 11 residues. The CDR3 DNA reads as TGTGCCAGCAGCCCAGCCTTTGAGCAGTTCTTC. The encoded protein is CASSPAFEQFF. Full variable domain (outside the CDR3, taken from reference TRBV11-1 and TRBJ2-1): EAEVAQSPRYKITEKSQAVAFWCDPISGHATLYWYRQILGQGPELLVQFQDESVVDDSQLPKDRFSAERLKGVDSTLKIQPAELGDSAMYLCASSPAFEQFFGPGTRLTVL.

The rearrangement links TRBV7-9 to TRBJ1-2; D gene ambiguous. Trimming cost V 7 bases and J 11 bases, with 20 bases left between them. CDR1 is SEHNR, CDR2 FQNEAQ, per germline (reference sequence). The CDR3 consists of 13 residues. Here the CDR3 DNA reads TGTGCCAGCACCGCCTCCGTCTCGTCGGGGTACACCTTC. Its protein is CASTASVSSGYTF.